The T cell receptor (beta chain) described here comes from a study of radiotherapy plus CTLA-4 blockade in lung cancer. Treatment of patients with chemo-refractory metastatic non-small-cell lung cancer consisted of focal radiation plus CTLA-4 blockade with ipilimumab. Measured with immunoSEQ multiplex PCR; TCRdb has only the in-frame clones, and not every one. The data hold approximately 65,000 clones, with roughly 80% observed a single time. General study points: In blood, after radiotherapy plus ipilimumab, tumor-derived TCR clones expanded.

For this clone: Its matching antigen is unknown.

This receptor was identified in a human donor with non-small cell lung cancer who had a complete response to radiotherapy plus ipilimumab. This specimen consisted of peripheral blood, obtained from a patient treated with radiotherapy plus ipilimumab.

The CDR3, as DNA: TGCAGCGTTGATGGGGGGACTGCGTCCTACGAGCAGTACTTC. It yields the protein CSVDGGTASYEQYF. The J gene is TRBJ2-7, the V gene TRBV29-1; possible D gene TRBD2, 6 bases. V was trimmed by 3 bases and J by 1 base, leaving 13 bases between them. Germline V lookup: CDR1 SQVTM, CDR2 ANQGSEA. The CDR3 runs 14 residues.